This is a list of T cell receptor beta chains from one sample in a study of read filtering for tumor transcriptome and immune sequencing. Each CDR3 protein is one row after TCRdb ran MiXCR on the reads. The sample has 130,000 or so distinct CDR3 sequences; about 12% are singletons. The sample comprised a population of CD138-negative cells sorted from bone marrow. These receptors came from a donor aged 40 or over with multiple myeloma. Both conserved end residues are part of each CDR3. Fields, in order: V gene, clone size, J gene, CDR3 protein. The size entry is marked missing in some rows and otherwise reads once, few, many or a size class.

TRBV7-3	many	TRBJ2-1	CASSPSGSYYNEQFF
TRBV3-1	many	TRBJ2-1	CASSPSANEQFF
TRBV5-1	many	TRBJ1-6	CASSLEGGQTYNSPLHF
TRBV20-1	NA	TRBJ2-1	CSATGTSGLTYNEQFF
TRBV5-5	NA	TRBJ2-7	CASGRGDTDSYEQYF
TRBV7-9	many	TRBJ2-3	CASKDGRDLDTQYF
TRBV7-9	many	TRBJ2-5	CASSLAQLGSRETQYF
TRBV4-1	NA	TRBJ1-1	CASSPPGREGSEAFF
TRBV7-2	many	TRBJ2-5	CASSVMETQYF
TRBV19	many	TRBJ2-3	CASSTPMGGDTQYF
TRBV5-1	many	TRBJ2-3	CASSLVGFTSTDTQYF
TRBV7-8	many	TRBJ2-1	CASSHPGQVTSPNYNEQFF
TRBV14	many	TRBJ2-3	CASSQLLAGGTQYF
TRBV18	many	TRBJ2-1	CASSKQGGNEQFF
TRBV11-3	many	TRBJ2-7	CASSLDTDTAYEQYF
TRBV15	NA	TRBJ2-3	CATSTTKGAGGTDTQYF
TRBV7-9	NA	TRBJ2-3	CASSENGGSSDTQYF
TRBV6-5	many	TRBJ1-5	CASSDLEGNQPQHF
TRBV18	many	TRBJ1-5	CASSPNRVNQPQHF
TRBV11-1	NA	TRBJ2-7	CASSLRLAGNEQYF
TRBV29-1	many	TRBJ2-5	CSVVGYQETQYF
TRBV6-5	NA	TRBJ2-2	CASSYRGYTGELFF
TRBV12-3/TRBV12-4	many	TRBJ2-6	CASSLAGGSGANVLTF
TRBV14	many	TRBJ2-1	CASSQEGRLSEQFF
TRBV10-3	many	TRBJ2-3	CAISENVDTQYF
TRBV19	many	TRBJ1-1	CASSISENTEAFF
TRBV5-1	many	TRBJ2-1	CASSLGLAYSDNEQFF
TRBV6-5	many	TRBJ2-6	CASRDTKGANVLTF
TRBV12-3/TRBV12-4	many	TRBJ1-1	CASSFGHAEAFF
TRBV6-1	many	TRBJ2-7	CASSEWVPEQYF
TRBV29-1	many	TRBJ2-3	CSVEDTGGFTDTQYF
TRBV27	many	TRBJ1-5	CASSTRAKGNQPQHF
TRBV27	many	TRBJ2-2	CASSFSRGTGELFF
TRBV12-5	NA	TRBJ2-5	CASGYGQTRQETQYF
TRBV12-3/TRBV12-4	many	TRBJ2-1	CASSFSPTSGRTKQFF
TRBV25-1	many	TRBJ2-1	CASSKAGEVNEQFF
TRBV6-1	many	TRBJ2-2	CASSEDEAGPGELFF
TRBV27	many	TRBJ1-4	CASSLLGPNEKLFF
TRBV7-9	many	TRBJ2-4	CASSLPESGGKNIQYF
TRBV20-1	many	TRBJ1-1	CSARQQGRKNTEAFF
TRBV7-8	NA	TRBJ2-1	CASSLYGSSYNEQFF
TRBV15	NA	TRBJ1-1	CATSRTGLNTEAFF
TRBV10-2	many	TRBJ2-1	CASSELISYNEQFF
TRBV9	few	TRBJ2-5	CASSGPTSGSQETQYF
TRBV20-1	many	TRBJ2-4	CSATLAGAKGKNIQYF
TRBV2	NA	TRBJ2-7	CASSEARVSYEQYF
TRBV10-3	many	TRBJ2-1	CAISEPARASYNEQFF
TRBV20-1	NA	TRBJ1-2	CSATPTDGYTF
TRBV11-3	many	TRBJ2-7	CASSPRTSESYEQYF
TRBV6-6	many	TRBJ1-1	CASIKPSFGNTEAFF
TRBV20-1	many	TRBJ2-5	CSTGRGPQETQYF
TRBV7-9	many	TRBJ2-1	CASSSPMGEVNEQFF
TRBV7-9	many	TRBJ2-3	CASSLEAGVDTQYF